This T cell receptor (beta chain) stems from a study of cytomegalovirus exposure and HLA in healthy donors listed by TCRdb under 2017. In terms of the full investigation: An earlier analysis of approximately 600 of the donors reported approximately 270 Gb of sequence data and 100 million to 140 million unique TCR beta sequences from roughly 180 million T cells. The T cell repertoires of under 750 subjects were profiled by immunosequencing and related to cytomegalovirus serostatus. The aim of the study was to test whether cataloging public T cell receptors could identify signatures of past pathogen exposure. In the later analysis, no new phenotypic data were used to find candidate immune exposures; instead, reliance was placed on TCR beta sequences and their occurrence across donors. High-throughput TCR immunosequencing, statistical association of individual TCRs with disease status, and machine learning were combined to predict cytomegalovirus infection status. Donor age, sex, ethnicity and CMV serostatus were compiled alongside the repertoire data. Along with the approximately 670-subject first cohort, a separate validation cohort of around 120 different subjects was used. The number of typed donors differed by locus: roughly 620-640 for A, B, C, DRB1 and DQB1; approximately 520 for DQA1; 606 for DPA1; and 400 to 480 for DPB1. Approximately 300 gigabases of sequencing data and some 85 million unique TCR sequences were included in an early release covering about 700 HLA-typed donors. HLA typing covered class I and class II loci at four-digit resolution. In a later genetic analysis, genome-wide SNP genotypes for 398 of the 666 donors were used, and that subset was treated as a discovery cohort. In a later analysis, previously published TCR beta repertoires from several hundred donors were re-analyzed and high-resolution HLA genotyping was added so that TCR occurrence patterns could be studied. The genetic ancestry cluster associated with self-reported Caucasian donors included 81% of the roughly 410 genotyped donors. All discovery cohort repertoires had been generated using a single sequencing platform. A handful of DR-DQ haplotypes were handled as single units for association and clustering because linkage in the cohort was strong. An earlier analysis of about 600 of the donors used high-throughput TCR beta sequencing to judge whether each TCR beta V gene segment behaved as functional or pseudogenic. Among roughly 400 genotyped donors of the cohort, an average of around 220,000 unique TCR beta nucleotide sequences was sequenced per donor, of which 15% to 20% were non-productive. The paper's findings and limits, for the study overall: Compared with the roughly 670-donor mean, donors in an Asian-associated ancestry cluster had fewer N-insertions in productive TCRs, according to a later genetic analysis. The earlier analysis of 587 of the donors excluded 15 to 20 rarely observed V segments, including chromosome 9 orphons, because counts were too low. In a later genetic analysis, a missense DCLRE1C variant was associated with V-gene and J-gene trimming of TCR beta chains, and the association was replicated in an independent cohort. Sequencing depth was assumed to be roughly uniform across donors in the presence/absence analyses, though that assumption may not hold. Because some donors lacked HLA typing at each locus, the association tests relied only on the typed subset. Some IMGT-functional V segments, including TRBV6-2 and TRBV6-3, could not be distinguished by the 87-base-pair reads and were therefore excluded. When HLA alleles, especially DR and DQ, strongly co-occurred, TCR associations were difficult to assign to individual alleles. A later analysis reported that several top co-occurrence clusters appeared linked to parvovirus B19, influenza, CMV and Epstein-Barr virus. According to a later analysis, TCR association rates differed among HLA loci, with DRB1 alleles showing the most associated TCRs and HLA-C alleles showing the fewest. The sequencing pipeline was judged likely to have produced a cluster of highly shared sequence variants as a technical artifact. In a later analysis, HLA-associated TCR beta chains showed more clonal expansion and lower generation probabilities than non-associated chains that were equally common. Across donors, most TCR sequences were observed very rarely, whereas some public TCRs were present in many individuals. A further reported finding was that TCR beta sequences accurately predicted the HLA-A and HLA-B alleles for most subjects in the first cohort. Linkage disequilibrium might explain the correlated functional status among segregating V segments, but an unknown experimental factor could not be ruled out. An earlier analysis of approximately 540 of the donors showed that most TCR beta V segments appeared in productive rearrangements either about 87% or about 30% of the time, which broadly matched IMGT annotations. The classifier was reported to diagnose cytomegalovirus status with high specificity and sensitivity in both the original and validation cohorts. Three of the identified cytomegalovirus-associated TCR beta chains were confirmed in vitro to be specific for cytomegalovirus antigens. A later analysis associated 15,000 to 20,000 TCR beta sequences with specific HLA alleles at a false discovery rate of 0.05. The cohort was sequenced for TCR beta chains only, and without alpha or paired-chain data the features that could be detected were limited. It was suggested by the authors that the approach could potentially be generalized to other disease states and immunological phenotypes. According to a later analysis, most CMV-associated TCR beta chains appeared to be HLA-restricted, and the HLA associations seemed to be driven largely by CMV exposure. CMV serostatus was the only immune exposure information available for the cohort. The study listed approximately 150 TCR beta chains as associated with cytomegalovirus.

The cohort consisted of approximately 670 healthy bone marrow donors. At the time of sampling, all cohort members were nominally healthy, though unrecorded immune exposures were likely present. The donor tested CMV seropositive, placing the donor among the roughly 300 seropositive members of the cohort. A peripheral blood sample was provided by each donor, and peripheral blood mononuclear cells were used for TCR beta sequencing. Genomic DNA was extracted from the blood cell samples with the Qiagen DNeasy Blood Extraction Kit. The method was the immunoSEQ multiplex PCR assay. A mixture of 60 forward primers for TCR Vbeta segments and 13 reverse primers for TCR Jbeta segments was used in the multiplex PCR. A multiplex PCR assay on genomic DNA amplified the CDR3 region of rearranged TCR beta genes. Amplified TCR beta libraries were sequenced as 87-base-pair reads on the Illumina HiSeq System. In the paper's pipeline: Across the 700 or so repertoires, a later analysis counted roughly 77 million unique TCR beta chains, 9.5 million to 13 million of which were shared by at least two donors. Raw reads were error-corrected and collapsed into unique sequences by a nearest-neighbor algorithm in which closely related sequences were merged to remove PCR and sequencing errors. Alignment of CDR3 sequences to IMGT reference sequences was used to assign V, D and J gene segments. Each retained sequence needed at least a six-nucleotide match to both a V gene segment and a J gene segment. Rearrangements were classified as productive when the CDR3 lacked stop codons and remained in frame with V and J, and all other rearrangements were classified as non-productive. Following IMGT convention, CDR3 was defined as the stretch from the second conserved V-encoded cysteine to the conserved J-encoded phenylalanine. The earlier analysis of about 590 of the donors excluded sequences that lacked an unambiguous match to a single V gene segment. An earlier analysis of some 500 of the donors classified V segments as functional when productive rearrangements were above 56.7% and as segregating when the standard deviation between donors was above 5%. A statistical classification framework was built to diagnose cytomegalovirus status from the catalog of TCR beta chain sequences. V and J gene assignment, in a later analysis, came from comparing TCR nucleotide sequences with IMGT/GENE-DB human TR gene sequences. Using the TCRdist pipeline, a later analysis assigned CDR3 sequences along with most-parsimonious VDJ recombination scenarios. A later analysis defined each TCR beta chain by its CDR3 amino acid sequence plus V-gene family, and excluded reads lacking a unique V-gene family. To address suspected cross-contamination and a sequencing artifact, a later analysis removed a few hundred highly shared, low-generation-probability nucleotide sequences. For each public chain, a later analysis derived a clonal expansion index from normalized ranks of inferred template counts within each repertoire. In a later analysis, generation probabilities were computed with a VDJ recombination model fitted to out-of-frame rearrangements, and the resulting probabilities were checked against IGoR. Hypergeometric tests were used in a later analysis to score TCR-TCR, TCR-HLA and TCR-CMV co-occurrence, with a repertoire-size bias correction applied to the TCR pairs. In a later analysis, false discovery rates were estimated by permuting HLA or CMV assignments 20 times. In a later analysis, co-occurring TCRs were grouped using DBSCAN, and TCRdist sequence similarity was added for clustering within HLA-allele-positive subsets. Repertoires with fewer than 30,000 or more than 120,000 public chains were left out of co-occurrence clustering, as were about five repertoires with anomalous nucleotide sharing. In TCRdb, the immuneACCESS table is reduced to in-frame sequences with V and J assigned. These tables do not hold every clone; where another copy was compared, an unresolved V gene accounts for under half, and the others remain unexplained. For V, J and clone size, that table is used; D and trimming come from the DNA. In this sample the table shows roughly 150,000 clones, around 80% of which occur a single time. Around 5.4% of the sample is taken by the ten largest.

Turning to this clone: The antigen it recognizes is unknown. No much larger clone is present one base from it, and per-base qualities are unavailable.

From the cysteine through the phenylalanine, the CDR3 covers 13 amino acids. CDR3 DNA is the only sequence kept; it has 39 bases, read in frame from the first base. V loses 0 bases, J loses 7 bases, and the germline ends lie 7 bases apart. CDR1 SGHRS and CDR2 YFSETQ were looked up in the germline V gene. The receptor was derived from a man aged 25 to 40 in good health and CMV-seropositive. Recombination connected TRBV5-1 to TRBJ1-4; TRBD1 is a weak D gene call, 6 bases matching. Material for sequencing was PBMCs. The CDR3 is CASSLGTAEKLFF. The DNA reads TGCGCCAGCAGCTTGGGGACAGCTGAAAAACTGTTTTTT.